Shown below are 30 T cell receptor beta chains from a single sample sequenced in a study of T cell responses to AZD1222 COVID-19 vaccine. Only in-frame clones appear in the TCRdb table, and some are missing; sequencing was by immunoSEQ multiplex PCR. The specimen's table records about 140,000 clones. The sequenced material came from peripheral blood. The receptors were gathered from an adult in good health.

This chain links TRBV9 with TRBJ2-3; TRBD2 matches at 9 bases. Germline loops: CDR1 SGDLS, CDR2 YYNGEE. CDR3 length equals 16 residues. Trimming cost V 2 bases and J 0 bases; bases outside gene matches: 4. The CDR3 sequence: CASSVKTSGSTDTQYF. CDR3 coding DNA: TGTGCCAGCAGCGTGAAGACTAGCGGAAGCACAGATACGCAGTATTTT.

V is TRBV29-1 and J is TRBJ1-2; D gene uncertain. Germline V gene lookup returns CDR1 SQVTM and CDR2 ANQGSEA. This CDR3 is 12 amino acids long. V was pared by 3 bases and J by 4 bases, with 9 bases between. Here the CDR3 reads CSVERTPYGYTF. The CDR3 DNA reads as TGCAGCGTTGAGCGGACGCCCTATGGCTACACCTTC.

The chain couples TRBV11-3 to TRBJ2-1, with D possibly called TRBD1 or TRBD2 (6 bases each). This CDR3 has 15 residues. Per the germline V gene, CDR1 is SGHNT and CDR2 is YENEEA. Trimming took off 2 bases at V and 4 bases at J, with 12 bases between the two ends. The CDR3 sequence: CASSLTRGEYNEQFF. The CDR3 nucleotides read TGTGCCAGCAGCTTAACTAGGGGGGAATACAATGAGCAGTTCTTC.

The V call is TRBV2, the J call TRBJ1-2; D unresolved. The CDR3 has 13 residues. The germline gives CDR1 SNHLY, CDR2 FYNNEI. The V end was cut by 8 bases, the J end by 4 bases, with 14 bases between. This CDR3 is CASGPDLPYGYTF. DNA of the CDR3: TGTGCCAGCGGCCCCGATCTCCCCTATGGCTACACCTTC.

The CDR3 nucleotides read TGTGCCAGCAGTTTCGCCTCGGGGACGGTGAACTATGGCTACACCTTC. This sequence encodes CASSFASGTVNYGYTF. The genes are TRBV2 and TRBJ1-2; a weak D match, TRBD1 (5 bases). The germline V gene has CDR1 SNHLY and CDR2 FYNNEI. The CDR3 is made up of 16 amino acids. The germline V and J ends were trimmed by 5 bases and 2 bases, with 18 bases remaining between them.

This rearrangement joins TRBV7-9 to TRBJ1-1; D is uncertain. Germline CDR1 reads SEHNR; CDR2 reads FQNEAQ (reference sequence). Trimming removed 1 base from V and 4 bases from J, with 10 bases in between. There are 14 residues in the CDR3. The CDR3: CASSLVGVSTEAFF. The CDR3 nucleotides are TGTGCCAGCAGCTTAGTTGGCGTTAGCACTGAAGCTTTCTTT.

J is TRBJ1-1 and V is TRBV19, with D perhaps matching TRBD1 (5 bases). V was cut by 6 bases and J by 1 base, with 9 bases left in between. The germline CDR1 and CDR2 sequences are LNHDA and SQIVND (reference sequence). This CDR3 spans 13 amino acids. CDR3 nucleotide sequence: TGTGCCAGTAGGGACGGGGGGAACACTGAAGCTTTCTTT. Its translation: CASRDGGNTEAFF.

V is TRBV18 and J is TRBJ2-1; TRBD2 matches 11 bases. The CDR3 loop spans 16 amino acids. With 4 bases clipped from V and 3 bases from J, the junction kept 5 bases outside the gene matches. CDR1 and CDR2 (germline): KGHSH, LQKENI. The CDR3 region has the DNA TGTGCCAGCTCACTCAATAGCGGGGGGGTCTACAATGAGCAGTTCTTC. Translating gives CASSLNSGGVYNEQFF.

The CDR3: CASSQDGQGSLYGYTF. CDR3 bases: TGTGCCAGCAGCCAAGACGGACAGGGCTCCCTCTATGGCTACACCTTC. This rearrangement joins TRBV3-1 (or the pseudogene TRBV3-2) to TRBJ1-2; the match to TRBD1 covers 8 bases. V was clipped by 0 bases and J by 4 bases; unmatched bases: 7. The CDR3 covers 16 residues. Germline assignment: CDR1 LGHDT and CDR2 YNNKEL (reference sequence).

This chain uses TRBV3-1 (or the pseudogene TRBV3-2) with TRBJ2-7, with D perhaps TRBD2 (6 bases). Germline V gene sequence: CDR1 LGHDT, CDR2 YNNKEL (reference sequence). CDR3 size: 14 residues. V gave up 3 bases and J gave up 6 bases, with 15 bases separating them. CDR3 sequence: CASSQRDSRSEQYF. The DNA of the CDR3 is TGTGCCAGCAGCCAGCGGGACTCCCGTTCCGAGCAGTACTTC.

The chain has TRBV30 and TRBJ1-4; D not resolved. The germline CDR1 and CDR2 sequences are GTSNPN and SVGIG (reference sequence). The V gene lost 2 bases and the J gene lost 2 bases, with 9 bases spanning the gap. The CDR3 covers 14 residues. For the CDR3, the DNA is TGTGCCTGGAGTCATGGGGTGACTAATGAAAAACTGTTTTTT. It translates to CAWSHGVTNEKLFF.

A remark on this clone: Other DNA sequences in the sample encode the same CDR3. This chain joins TRBV3-1 (or the pseudogene TRBV3-2) and TRBJ1-2; D not certain. The CDR3 consists of 12 residues. CDR1 is LGHDT and CDR2 is YNNKEL in the germline V gene (reference sequence). Trimming pared 1 base from V and 4 bases from J, leaving 4 bases between. The CDR3 DNA reads TGTGCCAGCAGCCAAGGGCGCTATGGCTACACCTTC. It translates to CASSQGRYGYTF.

The chain carries TRBV5-6 and TRBJ1-4, with unresolved D. Germline values: CDR1 SGHDT, CDR2 YYEEEE. The CDR3 length is 14 residues. Trimming pared 3 bases from V and 2 bases from J, leaving 8 bases between. The DNA of the CDR3 is TGTGCCAGCAGCTATGAGGTTACTAATGAAAAACTGTTTTTT. This codes for CASSYEVTNEKLFF.

The V and J genes are TRBV11-1 and TRBJ1-2; 7 nucleotides align to TRBD1. The CDR3 extends over 15 amino acids. Germline-derived CDR1 and CDR2 are SGHAT and FQDESV (reference sequence). Losses at the gene ends were 1 base for V and 6 bases for J; bases not matched to a gene: 8. For the CDR3, the DNA is TGTGCCAGCAGCTTAGAGGGGGCTCTGGTGAATGGCTACACCTTC. Residues: CASSLEGALVNGYTF.

J is TRBJ2-3 and V is TRBV12-5; TRBD1 matches 11 bases. This CDR3 has 17 residues. Per the germline V gene, CDR1 is LGHNT and CDR2 is FRNRAP. Trimming at V came to 5 bases and at J to 3 bases, leaving 10 bases not matched to a gene. CDR3 loop: CASGDDLGQGGTDTQYF. DNA for the CDR3: TGTGCTAGTGGTGACGACCTGGGACAGGGGGGGACAGATACGCAGTATTTT.

The V gene is TRBV18, the J gene TRBJ1-1, with unresolved D. This CDR3 spans 14 amino acids. The V end lost 4 bases, the J end lost 3 bases, and 12 bases lay between the germline ends. Germline V gives CDR1 KGHSH, CDR2 LQKENI. The chain's CDR3 is CASSRYGLDTEAFF. CDR3 bases: TGTGCCAGCTCACGTTACGGGTTGGACACTGAAGCTTTCTTT.

This chain uses TRBV5-1 with TRBJ1-1, with TRBD1 as a possible D gene (6 bases). CDR3 length: 14 amino acids. CDR1 is SGHRS and CDR2 is YFSETQ in the germline V gene. V was pared by 5 bases and J by 2 bases, with 13 bases between. The CDR3 sequence: CASRPRTENTEAFF. DNA for the CDR3: TGCGCCAGCAGACCTCGGACAGAAAACACTGAAGCTTTCTTT. Full variable domain (outside the CDR3, taken from reference TRBV5-1 and TRBJ1-1): KAGVTQTPRYLIKTRGQQVTLSCSPISGHRSVSWYQQTPGQGLQFLFEYFSETQRNKGNFPGRFSGRQFSNSRSEMNVSTLELGDSALYLCASRPRTENTEAFFGQGTRLTVV.

CDR3 coding DNA: TGCAGCGTTCGTTTGGGGGGGAACACTGAAGCTTTCTTT. Protein: CSVRLGGNTEAFF. This chain joins TRBV29-1 and TRBJ1-1, with a possible D match to TRBD1 (5 bases). CDR3 size: 13 residues. V was pared by 5 bases and J by 1 base, with 11 bases between. Looked up from germline, CDR1 is SQVTM and CDR2 is ANQGSEA.

The chain uses TRBV7-9 and TRBJ1-1; D is possibly TRBD1 (5 bases). V was shortened by 1 base and J by 3 bases, with 6 bases between the two germline ends. Germline V gene sequence: CDR1 SEHNR, CDR2 FQNEAQ (reference sequence). CDR3 size: 13 residues. CDR3 in DNA: TGTGCCAGCAGCTTAGAAGGGGACACTGAAGCTTTCTTT. Amino acid sequence: CASSLEGDTEAFF.

The chain links TRBV6-5 to TRBJ1-6; 10 bases fit TRBD1. Per germline, CDR1 MNHEY and CDR2 SVGAGI. V lost 0 bases, J lost 10 bases, and 6 bases stayed unmatched. The CDR3 spans 16 residues. CDR3 residues: CASSYSRTGGVSPLHF. DNA for the CDR3: TGTGCCAGCAGTTACTCCCGGACAGGGGGGGTCTCACCCCTCCACTTT.

The chain links TRBV7-9 to TRBJ1-4, with TRBD1 identical over 7 bases. The junction had 11 bases not matched to a gene; V was cut back by 5 bases and J by 8 bases. Germline V lookup: CDR1 SEHNR, CDR2 FQNEAQ (reference sequence). CDR3 length: 15 residues. The CDR3 region has the DNA TGTGCCAGCAGCGCCCGACAGGGACTGGGGGAAAAACTGTTTTTT. This translates into CASSARQGLGEKLFF.

The chain has TRBV12-3 or TRBV12-4 and TRBJ1-6; D unclear. The V and J ends lost 1 base and 10 bases respectively, with 8 bases between them. This CDR3 has 13 residues. CDR3: CASSLGGVSPLHF. As DNA, the CDR3 is TGTGCCAGCAGTTTAGGAGGAGTGTCACCCCTCCACTTT.

V usage is TRBV7-3 and J usage is TRBJ1-5; 7 positions agree with TRBD1. V dropped 11 bases and J dropped 5; count of bases not matched to a gene: 21. The germline V gene has CDR1 SGHTA and CDR2 FQGTGA. The CDR3 spans 17 residues. The CDR3 bases are TGTGCCCCACCGCCCCCCCCGACAGGGAAGAGGGATCAGCCCCAGCATTTT. As protein: CAPPPPPTGKRDQPQHF.

The V gene is TRBV28, the J gene TRBJ1-6; TRBD1 might be the D (5 bases). Trimming stripped 5 bases from V and 10 bases from J, with 18 bases between. This CDR3 contains 15 residues. Per germline, CDR1 MDHEN and CDR2 SYDVKM. CDR3 region: CASSPPGGVGSPLHF. CDR3 sequence (DNA): TGTGCCAGCAGTCCTCCCGGGGGGGTAGGATCACCCCTCCACTTT. Drawing the rest from reference TRBV28 and TRBJ1-6, the complete variable domain is DVKVTQSSRYLVKRTGEKVFLECVQDMDHENMFWYRQDPGLGLRLIYFSYDVKMKEKGDIPEGYSVSREKKERFSLILESASTNQTSMYLCASSPPGGVGSPLHFGNGTRLTVT.

This rearrangement joins TRBV5-4 to TRBJ1-2, with D possibly being TRBD1 (5 bases). CDR1 is SGHNT and CDR2 is YYREEE in the germline V gene (reference sequence). V dropped 2 bases and J dropped 0 bases, with 11 bases sitting between them. The CDR3 is 15 residues long. CDR3 amino acids: CASSLGRGANYGYTF. CDR3 nucleotides: TGTGCCAGCAGCTTAGGGAGGGGAGCTAACTATGGCTACACCTTC.

The genes are TRBV12-5 and TRBJ1-4; no clear D gene. Germline CDR1 is LGHNT and CDR2 is FRNRAP. The V gene lost 6 bases and the J gene lost 0 bases, with 8 bases spanning the gap. The CDR3 is 14 amino acids. CDR3 DNA: TGTGCTAGTGGGAAGAGTGCAACTAATGAAAAACTGTTTTTT. Residues: CASGKSATNEKLFF.

The CDR3 reads CASSQEYYGYTF. In nucleotides, the CDR3 is TGCGCCAGCAGCCAAGAATACTATGGCTACACCTTC. This chain uses TRBV4-1 with TRBJ1-2; D unclear. The CDR3 covers 12 residues. Germline CDR1 reads MGHRA; CDR2 reads YSYEKL. V lost 0 bases and J 3 bases, leaving 2 bases between the germline ends.

A note on this clone: This specimen includes other DNA sequences encoding the same CDR3. The CDR3 coding sequence is TGTGCCAGTAGTGCGGGAGGCAATCAGCCCCAGCATTTT. Its protein is CASSAGGNQPQHF. The chain uses TRBV19 and TRBJ1-5, with D uncertain. The CDR3 has 13 amino acids. Trimming shortened V by 5 bases and J by 2 bases, and 7 bases separated the two germline ends. The germline V gene has CDR1 LNHDA and CDR2 SQIVND (reference sequence).

This sequence joins TRBV11-3 and TRBJ1-1, with D hard to call. Trimming pared 2 bases from V and 3 bases from J, leaving 4 bases between. This CDR3 region has 12 residues. Germline V gene data show CDR1 as SGHNT and CDR2 as YENEEA. The CDR3: CASSLSDTEAFF. The DNA for the CDR3 is TGTGCCAGCAGCTTAAGTGACACTGAAGCTTTCTTT.

The V gene is TRBV5-1, the J gene TRBJ1-5, with a tentative D call TRBD1 (5 bases). The CDR3 runs 16 residues. The germline gives CDR1 SGHRS, CDR2 YFSETQ. The ends were cut back, 0 bases at V and 5 bases at J, with 15 bases in the middle. In DNA form, the CDR3 reads TGCGCCAGCAGCTTGGTTGGAGGTTCGGGGCATCAGCCCCAGCATTTT. Protein product: CASSLVGGSGHQPQHF.